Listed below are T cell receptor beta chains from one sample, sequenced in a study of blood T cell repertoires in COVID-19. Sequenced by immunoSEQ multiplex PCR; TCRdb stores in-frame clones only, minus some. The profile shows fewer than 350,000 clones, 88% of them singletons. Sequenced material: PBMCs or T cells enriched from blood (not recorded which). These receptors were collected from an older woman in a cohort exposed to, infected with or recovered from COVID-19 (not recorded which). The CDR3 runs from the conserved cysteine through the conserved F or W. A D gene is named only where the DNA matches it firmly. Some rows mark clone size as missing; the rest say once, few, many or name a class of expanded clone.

DNA: TGTGCCAGCAGCCGGGACAGTTCTGGAAACACCATATATTTT
CDR3: CASSRDSSGNTIYF
J: TRBJ1-3
V: TRBV3-1/TRBV3-2
D: TRBD1
size: once

DNA: TGTGCCAGCAGTTTTTCAGGGGGGTACAATGAGCAGTTCTTC
CDR3: CASSFSGGYNEQFF
J: TRBJ2-1
V: TRBV28
D: -
size: -

DNA: TGTGCCAGCAGACACAGGGGGCGAGACACTGAAGCTTTCTTT
CDR3: CASRHRGRDTEAFF
J: TRBJ1-1
V: TRBV7-2
D: TRBD1
size: -

DNA: TGTGCCAGCAGCCGCGACAGGGACGGGGGTCAGCCCCAGCATTTT
CDR3: CASSRDRDGGQPQHF
J: TRBJ1-5
V: TRBV7-9
D: TRBD1
size: once

DNA: TGTGCCAGCAGTCCCCACGGACAGAAAAGCTACGAGCAGTACTTC
CDR3: CASSPHGQKSYEQYF
J: TRBJ2-7
V: TRBV27
D: -
size: -

DNA: TGTGCCAGCAGCTTCCCACAGGGCGCCGCTTTTACCGGGGAGCTGTTTTTT
CDR3: CASSFPQGAAFTGELFF
J: TRBJ2-2
V: TRBV11-2
D: -
size: -

DNA: TGCGCCAGCAGCTTGGACAGGGGAGGCACTGAAGCTTTCTTT
CDR3: CASSLDRGGTEAFF
J: TRBJ1-1
V: TRBV5-1
D: TRBD1
size: few

DNA: TGTGCCATCTCCTCGGGATCCTATGGCTACACCTTC
CDR3: CAISSGSYGYTF
J: TRBJ1-2
V: TRBV28
D: -
size: -

DNA: TGTGCCAGCAGCCCAACTCTACAGGGGGTCGAGCAGTACTTC
CDR3: CASSPTLQGVEQYF
J: TRBJ2-7
V: TRBV7-2
D: TRBD1
size: -

DNA: TGTGCCAGCAGCCAAGATCCGACTAGCGGGGCTAGCACAGATACGCAGTATTTT
CDR3: CASSQDPTSGASTDTQYF
J: TRBJ2-3
V: TRBV3-1/TRBV3-2
D: TRBD2
size: -

DNA: TGTGCCAGCAGTCCGGGACTTTATCTTGGCTCCTACGAGCAGTACTTC
CDR3: CASSPGLYLGSYEQYF
J: TRBJ2-7
V: TRBV2
D: -
size: -

DNA: TGTGCCAGCTCCCCCCGGGGGTATAGCAATCAGCCCCAGCATTTT
CDR3: CASSPRGYSNQPQHF
J: TRBJ1-5
V: TRBV18
D: -
size: -

DNA: TGTGCCAGCAGCCGGGGCGGAAATTACCAAGAGACCCAGTACTTC
CDR3: CASSRGGNYQETQYF
J: TRBJ2-5
V: TRBV3-1/TRBV3-2
D: -
size: once

DNA: TGTGCCAGCAGCCCTGGGACAGGGGATAGCAATCAGCCCCAGCATTTT
CDR3: CASSPGTGDSNQPQHF
J: TRBJ1-5
V: TRBV7-9
D: TRBD1
size: -

DNA: TGCGCCAGCAGCTTGGAAGACCCTCAGGGCGAGCAGTACTTC
CDR3: CASSLEDPQGEQYF
J: TRBJ2-7
V: TRBV5-1
D: -
size: -